The T cell receptor (beta chain) under discussion was sequenced for a study of blood T cell repertoires in COVID-19. Participants reported their clinical history, and cohort assignment relied on those reports. Trimming shortened V by 7 bases and J by 2 bases, and 11 bases separated the two germline ends. There are 14 residues in the CDR3. CDR1 is MNHNY, CDR2 SVGAGI, per germline (reference sequence). This table comes from immunoSEQ multiplex PCR, and its TCRdb copy is limited to in-frame clones, with some not included. The table lists hundreds of thousands of clones, just under 90% of them singletons.

The sample consisted of PBMCs or T cells enriched from blood (not recorded which). The chain carries TRBV6-6 and TRBJ1-4, with D perhaps matching TRBD1 (6 bases). The receptor's source is a man aged 25 to 40 who had recovered from COVID-19. As DNA, the CDR3 is TGTGCCAGCAACGTGCAGGGGACTAATGAAAAACTGTTTTTT. Amino acids: CASNVQGTNEKLFF.